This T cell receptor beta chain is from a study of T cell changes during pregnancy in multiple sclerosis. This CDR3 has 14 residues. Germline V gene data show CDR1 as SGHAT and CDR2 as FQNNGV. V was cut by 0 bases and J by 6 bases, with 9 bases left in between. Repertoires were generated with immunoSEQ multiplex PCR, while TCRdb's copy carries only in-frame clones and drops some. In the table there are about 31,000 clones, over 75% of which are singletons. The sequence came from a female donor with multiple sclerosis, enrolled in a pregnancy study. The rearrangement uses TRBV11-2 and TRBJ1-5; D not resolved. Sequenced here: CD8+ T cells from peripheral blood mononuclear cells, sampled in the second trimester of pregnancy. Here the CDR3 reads CASSLDLTGQPQHF. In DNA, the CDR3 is TGTGCCAGCAGCTTAGATCTAACGGGTCAGCCCCAGCATTTT.